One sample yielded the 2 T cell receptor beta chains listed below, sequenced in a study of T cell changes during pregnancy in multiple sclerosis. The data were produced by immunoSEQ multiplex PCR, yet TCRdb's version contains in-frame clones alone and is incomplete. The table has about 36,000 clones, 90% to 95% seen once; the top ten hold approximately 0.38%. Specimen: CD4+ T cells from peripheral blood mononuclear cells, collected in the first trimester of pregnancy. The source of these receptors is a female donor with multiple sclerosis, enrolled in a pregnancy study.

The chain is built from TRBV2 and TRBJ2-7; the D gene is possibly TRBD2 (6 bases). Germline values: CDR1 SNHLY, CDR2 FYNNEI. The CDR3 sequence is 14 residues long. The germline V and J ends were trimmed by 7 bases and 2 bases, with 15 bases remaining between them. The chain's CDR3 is CASKPGDPPYEQYF. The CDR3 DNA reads TGTGCCAGCAAACCGGGAGACCCCCCCTACGAGCAGTACTTC.

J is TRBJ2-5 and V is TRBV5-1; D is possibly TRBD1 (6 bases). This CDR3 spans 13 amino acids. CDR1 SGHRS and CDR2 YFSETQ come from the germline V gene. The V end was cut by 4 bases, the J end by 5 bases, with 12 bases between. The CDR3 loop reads CASSPQGQETQYF. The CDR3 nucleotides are TGCGCCAGCAGCCCGCAGGGGCAGGAGACCCAGTACTTC.